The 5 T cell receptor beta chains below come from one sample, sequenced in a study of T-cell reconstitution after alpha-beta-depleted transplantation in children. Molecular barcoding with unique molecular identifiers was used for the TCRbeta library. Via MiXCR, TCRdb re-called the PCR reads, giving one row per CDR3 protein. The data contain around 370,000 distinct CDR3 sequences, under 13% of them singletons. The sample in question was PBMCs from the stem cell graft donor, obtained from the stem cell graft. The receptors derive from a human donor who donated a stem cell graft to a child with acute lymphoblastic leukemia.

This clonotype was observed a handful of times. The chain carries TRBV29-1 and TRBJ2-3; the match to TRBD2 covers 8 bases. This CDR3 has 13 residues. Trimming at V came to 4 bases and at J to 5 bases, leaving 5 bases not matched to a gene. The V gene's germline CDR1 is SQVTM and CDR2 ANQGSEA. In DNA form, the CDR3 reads TGCAGCGTTGTAGGAGCGGGAGAAGATACGCAGTATTTT. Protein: CSVVGAGEDTQYF.

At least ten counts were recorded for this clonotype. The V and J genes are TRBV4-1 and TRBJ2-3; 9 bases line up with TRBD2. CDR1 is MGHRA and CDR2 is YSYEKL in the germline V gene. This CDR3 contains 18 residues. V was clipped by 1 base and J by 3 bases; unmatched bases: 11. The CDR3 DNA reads TGCGCCAGCAGCCAAGGCCCCCAACTAGCGGGCCCTACAGATACGCAGTATTTT. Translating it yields CASSQGPQLAGPTDTQYF.

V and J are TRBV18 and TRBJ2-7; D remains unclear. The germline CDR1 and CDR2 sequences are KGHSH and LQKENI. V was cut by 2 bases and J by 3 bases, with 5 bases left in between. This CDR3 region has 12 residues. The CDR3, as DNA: TGTGCCAGCTCACCAGAACTCTACGAGCAGTACTTC. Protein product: CASSPELYEQYF.

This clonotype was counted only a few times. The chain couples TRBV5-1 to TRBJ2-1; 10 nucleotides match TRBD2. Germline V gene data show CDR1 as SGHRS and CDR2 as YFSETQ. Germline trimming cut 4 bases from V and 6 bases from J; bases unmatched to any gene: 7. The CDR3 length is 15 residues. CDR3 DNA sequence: TGCGCCAGCAGCGATACTAGCGGGACGGTCAATGAGCAGTTCTTC. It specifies CASSDTSGTVNEQFF. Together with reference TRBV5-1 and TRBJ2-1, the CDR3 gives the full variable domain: KAGVTQTPRYLIKTRGQQVTLSCSPISGHRSVSWYQQTPGQGLQFLFEYFSETQRNKGNFPGRFSGRQFSNSRSEMNVSTLELGDSALYLCASSDTSGTVNEQFFGPGTRLTVL.

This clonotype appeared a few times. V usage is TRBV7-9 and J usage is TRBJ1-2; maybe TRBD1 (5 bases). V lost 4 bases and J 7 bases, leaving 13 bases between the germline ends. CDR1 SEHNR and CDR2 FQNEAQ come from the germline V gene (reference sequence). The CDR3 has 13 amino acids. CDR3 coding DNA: TGTGCCAGCAGCTCCGTGGCAGGGACTGGCTACACCTTC. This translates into CASSSVAGTGYTF.